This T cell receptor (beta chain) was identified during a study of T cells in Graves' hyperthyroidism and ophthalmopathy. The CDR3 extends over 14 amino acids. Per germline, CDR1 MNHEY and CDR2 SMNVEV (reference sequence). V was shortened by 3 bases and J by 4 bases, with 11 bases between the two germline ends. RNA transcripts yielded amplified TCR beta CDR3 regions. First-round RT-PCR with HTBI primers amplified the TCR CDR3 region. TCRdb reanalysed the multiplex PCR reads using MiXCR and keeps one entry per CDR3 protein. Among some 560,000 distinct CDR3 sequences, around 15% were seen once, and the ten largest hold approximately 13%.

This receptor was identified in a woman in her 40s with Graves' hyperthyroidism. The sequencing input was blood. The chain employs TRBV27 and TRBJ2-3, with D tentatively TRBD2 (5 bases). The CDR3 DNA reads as TGTGCCAGCAGTTTTGGAGGTCGGGCAGATACGCAGTATTTT. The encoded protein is CASSFGGRADTQYF.